Below are 14 T cell receptor beta chains sequenced from a single sample in a study of blood T cells in healthy people across ages. Alongside a J-beta primer mix, a sample-barcoded 5' primer served in a second PCR lasting roughly 7 to 11 cycles. TCRdb recomputed calls from the 5' RACE reads with MiXCR, one row per CDR3 protein. This sample has around 1.5 million distinct CDR3 sequences, with around 35% found just once. Sequences were obtained from blood. The receptor source for this set is a woman in her twenties or thirties in good health.

The chain joins TRBV28 to TRBJ2-7, with D possibly being TRBD2 (6 bases). The CDR3 is 13 amino acids. Looked up from germline, CDR1 is MDHEN and CDR2 is SYDVKM. V lost 6 bases and J 2 bases, leaving 11 bases between the germline ends. CDR3 sequence: CASREGGPYEQYF. For the CDR3, the DNA is TGTGCCAGCAGGGAGGGCGGACCCTACGAGCAGTACTTC.

This sequence joins TRBV3-1 and TRBJ2-1; 10 bases fit TRBD2. This CDR3 contains 16 residues. Per the germline V gene, CDR1 is LGHDT and CDR2 is YNNKEL (reference sequence). V lost 4 bases and J lost 7; bases outside the gene matches: 10. CDR3 amino acids: CASSPTRLAGLNEQFF. In DNA, the CDR3 is TGTGCCAGCAGCCCCACCCGACTAGCGGGTCTGAATGAGCAGTTCTTC.

The V gene is TRBV10-3, the J gene TRBJ2-7; 11 bases map to TRBD1. V was pared by 0 bases and J by 3 bases, with 4 bases of the junction left unmatched. The length of the CDR3 is 16 residues. The germline gives CDR1 ENHRY, CDR2 SYGVKD. CDR3 in amino acids: CAISESHGTGGYEQYF. The CDR3 DNA reads TGTGCCATCAGTGAGTCGCACGGGACAGGGGGCTACGAGCAGTACTTC.

V gene TRBV9 combines with J gene TRBJ2-5; D could derive from TRBD1 or TRBD2 (6 bases each). Per germline, CDR1 SGDLS and CDR2 YYNGEE. This CDR3 has 16 amino acids. The V gene lost 4 bases and the J gene lost 4 bases, with 20 bases spanning the gap. CDR3 bases: TGTGCCAGCAGCATAACAGAGGGGGGCTCGGGAGAGACCCAGTACTTC. This gives the protein CASSITEGGSGETQYF. The complete variable domain, with remaining parts taken from reference TRBV9 and TRBJ2-5, reads DSGVTQTPKHLITATGQRVTLRCSPRSGDLSVYWYQQSLDQGLQFLIQYYNGEERAKGNILERFSAQQFPDLHSELNLSSLELGDSALYFCASSITEGGSGETQYFGPGTRLLVL.

The chain joins TRBV29-1 to TRBJ2-3, with 7 bases that match TRBD1. The CDR3 has 14 amino acids. After removal of 5 bases from V and 0 bases from J, the junction contained 5 bases not matched to a gene. Germline V lookup: CDR1 SQVTM, CDR2 ANQGSEA. The CDR3 DNA is TGCAGCGTTAGGGACAGAGGTAGCACAGATACGCAGTATTTT. Translated: CSVRDRGSTDTQYF.

This clonotype was picked up a small number of times. The CDR3 coding sequence is TGTGCCATCAATCAAGATAGGGGCTATGGCTACACCTTC. It yields the protein CAINQDRGYGYTF. J is TRBJ1-2 and V is TRBV10-3; D may be TRBD1 (5 bases). V lost 7 bases and J lost 4, with 13 bases in between. Germline V gene data show CDR1 as ENHRY and CDR2 as SYGVKD. The CDR3 covers 13 residues.

This clonotype appeared a few times. The chain carries TRBV11-2 and TRBJ2-3, with 10 bases lining up with TRBD2. CDR3 size: 16 residues. After removal of 3 bases from V and 4 bases from J, the junction contained 7 bases not matched to a gene. Germline V CDR1 and CDR2: SGHAT, FQNNGV. The CDR3, as DNA: TGTGCCAGCAGCTTCGAGCTAGCGGGAGTAGCAGATACGCAGTATTTT. Protein product: CASSFELAGVADTQYF.

This clonotype was seen more than once but under ten times. The rearrangement links TRBV24-1 to TRBJ2-1; TRBD2 might be the D (5 bases). The CDR3 covers 17 residues. Trimming took 4 bases from V and 8 from J, leaving 23 bases between them. From germline, CDR1 is KGHDR and CDR2 SFDVKD. The CDR3 DNA follows: TGTGCCACCAGTGACCTCGCCGAGGGATCCCACCGGGATGAGCAGTTCTTC. Its protein is CATSDLAEGSHRDEQFF.

This clonotype occurred a few times. J is TRBJ2-7 and V is TRBV30, with D unclear. Germline V gene lookup returns CDR1 GTSNPN and CDR2 SVGIG (reference sequence). The length of the CDR3 is 14 residues. The V end lost 3 bases, the J end lost 4 bases, and 16 bases lay between the germline ends. As DNA, the CDR3 is TGTGCCTGGAGCCTAGGTGGGGAACTTTACGAGCAGTACTTC. Amino acid sequence: CAWSLGGELYEQYF.

The V and J genes are TRBV28 and TRBJ1-5, with D maybe TRBD1 (5 bases). Germline V gives CDR1 MDHEN, CDR2 SYDVKM. V lost 5 bases, J lost 4 bases, and 18 bases lay in between. This CDR3 has 16 residues. The CDR3 region is CASSARGYRRNQPQHF. The CDR3 DNA is TGTGCCAGCAGTGCCCGGGGGTATCGGAGAAATCAGCCCCAGCATTTT.

This clonotype has at least ten counts. This chain uses TRBV29-1 with TRBJ2-5; D unresolved. V lost 7 bases and J 5 bases, leaving 14 bases between the germline ends. In germline, CDR1 is SQVTM, CDR2 ANQGSEA. This CDR3 is built from 12 residues. This CDR3 is CSADPVVETQYF. The CDR3 DNA reads TGCAGCGCAGACCCGGTTGTCGAGACCCAGTACTTC.

This clonotype has just a few counts. The chain has TRBV11-2 and TRBJ2-1, with 9 bases that match TRBD2. This CDR3 is built from 15 residues. J was trimmed by 3 bases and V by 6 bases; bases with no gene match: 6. Germline V gene lookup returns CDR1 SGHAT and CDR2 FQNNGV. The CDR3 loop reads CASRPGTSNYNEQFF. DNA for the CDR3: TGTGCCAGCAGACCCGGGACTAGCAACTACAATGAGCAGTTCTTC.

This clonotype was recorded once. The chain recombines TRBV7-3 with TRBJ2-1, with 8 nucleotides matching TRBD1. After removal of 4 bases from V and 15 bases from J, the junction contained 14 bases not matched to a gene. Germline CDR1 is SGHTA and CDR2 is FQGTGA. The CDR3 is 14 amino acids. The CDR3 nucleotides read TGTGCCAGCAGCTCGGACGGGACAGGACTCTTGGGGTTCTTC. It translates to CASSSDGTGLLGFF.

The chain recombines TRBV7-2 with TRBJ2-3; the D is unclear. V was trimmed by 0 bases and J by 6 bases, leaving 10 bases between them. CDR1 SGHTA and CDR2 FQGNSA come from the germline V gene. The CDR3 covers 14 residues. The CDR3 DNA reads TGTGCCAGCAGCTTAGCTTGGTCTCCCGATACGCAGTATTTT. Translated, it gives CASSLAWSPDTQYF. Full variable domain (remainder filled in from reference TRBV7-2 and TRBJ2-3): GAGVSQSPSNKVTEKGKDVELRCDPISGHTALYWYRQSLGQGLEFLIYFQGNSAPDKSGLPSDRFSAERTGGSVSTLTIQRTQQEDSAVYLCASSLAWSPDTQYFGPGTRLTVL.